The 24 T cell receptor beta chains reported below all come from one sample, sequenced in a study of cytomegalovirus exposure and HLA in healthy donors. Assay used: immunoSEQ multiplex PCR; TCRdb lists only in-frame clones, some missing. The data contain almost 75,000 clones, around 85% of them singletons. The sample consisted of PBMCs. The origin of the receptors is a man between 25 and 39 years old in good health and CMV-seronegative.

J is TRBJ2-1 and V is TRBV7-6; D is ambiguous. The V and J ends lost 1 base and 8 bases respectively, with 24 bases between them. The CDR3 runs 18 residues. Germline CDR1 and CDR2: SGHVS and FNYEAQ. This CDR3 reads CASSLEAIPRWKGDEQFF. CDR3 coding DNA: TGTGCCAGCAGCTTAGAAGCTATCCCTAGATGGAAAGGCGATGAGCAGTTCTTC.

The chain carries TRBV5-6 and TRBJ2-2, with 11 bases that match TRBD2. The CDR3 length is 16 residues. With 1 base clipped from V and 4 bases from J, the junction kept 3 bases outside the gene matches. Germline assignment: CDR1 SGHDT and CDR2 YYEEEE. As DNA, the CDR3 is TGTGCCAGCAGCTTGATAGCGGGGGGGCTCACCGGGGAGCTGTTTTTT. Amino acids: CASSLIAGGLTGELFF.

The chain joins TRBV7-9 to TRBJ2-1; 9 bases fit TRBD1. V was pared by 4 bases and J by 5 bases, with 3 bases of the junction left unmatched. The CDR3 is 14 amino acids. The germline CDR1 and CDR2 sequences are SEHNR and FQNEAQ (reference sequence). CDR3 bases: TGTGCCAGCAGCTGGGGACAGGGAAACAATGAGCAGTTCTTC. It is translated as CASSWGQGNNEQFF.

The chain has TRBV9 and TRBJ2-7; tentatively, D is TRBD2 (6 bases). CDR1 and CDR2 from the germline V gene are SGDLS and YYNGEE. The V end lost 0 bases, the J end lost 0 bases, and 10 bases lay between the germline ends. The CDR3 has 15 amino acids. CDR3 bases: TGTGCCAGCAGCGTAGGTGCGGGGAGCTCCTACGAGCAGTACTTC. As protein: CASSVGAGSSYEQYF.

The chain carries TRBV5-1 and TRBJ2-1; D gene uncertain. This CDR3 is 17 amino acids long. The ends were cut back, 6 bases at V and 0 bases at J, with 19 bases in the middle. The germline V gene encodes CDR1 SGHRS and CDR2 YFSETQ. Here the CDR3 reads CASKSLVDASSYNEQFF. For the CDR3, the DNA is TGCGCCAGCAAATCGCTAGTTGACGCAAGCTCCTACAATGAGCAGTTCTTC.

This clone was recorded a few times. The DNA of the CDR3 is TGTGCCAGTAGTATATCTACAGGGAACACCGGGGAGCTGTTTTTT. This codes for CASSISTGNTGELFF. V is TRBV19 and J is TRBJ2-2; D might be TRBD1 (5 bases). Germline CDR1 LNHDA, CDR2 SQIVND (reference sequence). Trimming took off 2 bases at V and 1 base at J, with 8 bases between the two ends. CDR3 length: 15 amino acids.

This rearrangement joins TRBV29-1 to TRBJ2-4; no firm D call. The V end was cut by 4 bases, the J end by 0 bases, with 7 bases between. The length of the CDR3 is 13 residues. CDR1 and CDR2 (germline): SQVTM, ANQGSEA. CDR3 protein: CSVAGLAKNIQYF. The CDR3 region has the DNA TGCAGCGTTGCGGGTCTAGCCAAAAACATTCAGTACTTC.

The rearrangement uses TRBV7-3 and TRBJ2-6; no firm D call. V was clipped by 2 bases and J by 0 bases, with 5 bases between them. This CDR3 is 15 amino acids long. Germline CDR1 and CDR2: SGHTA and FQGTGA. The CDR3 nucleotides are TGTGCCAGCAGCTTAGGCTTCTCTGGGGCCAACGTCCTGACTTTC. Translation: CASSLGFSGANVLTF.

The DNA for the CDR3 is TGTGCCTTAGGGACTACCTCAACTCTCGCCGGGGAGCTGTTTTTT. Residues: CALGTTSTLAGELFF. The V and J genes are TRBV30 and TRBJ2-2; TRBD2 agrees at 7 bases. The V segment lost 7 bases and the J segment 6 bases; nucleotides outside the gene matches: 14. CDR3 length: 15 residues. Germline V lookup: CDR1 GTSNPN, CDR2 SVGIG (reference sequence).

This chain links TRBV2 with TRBJ1-5; possible D gene TRBD1, 5 bases. Germline CDR1 SNHLY, CDR2 FYNNEI. With 7 bases removed from V and 6 bases from J, the gap between germline ends came to 22 bases. This CDR3 comprises 16 residues. CDR3 bases: TGTGCCAGCATAGATGCCCCGAACGGGGGGTCTCAGCCCCAGCATTTT. This encodes CASIDAPNGGSQPQHF.

The chain uses TRBV11-2 and TRBJ1-2; 7 bases map to TRBD1. Germline-derived CDR1 and CDR2 are SGHAT and FQNNGV. This CDR3 spans 12 amino acids. The J segment lost 6 bases and the V segment lost 7 bases, leaving 5 bases of the junction unmatched. The CDR3 nucleotides read TGTGCCAGCACCCAGACAGGGAATGGCTACACCTTC. It yields the protein CASTQTGNGYTF. The whole variable domain, remainder taken from reference TRBV11-2 and TRBJ1-2, is EAGVAQSPRYKIIEKRQSVAFWCNPISGHATLYWYQQILGQGPKLLIQFQNNGVVDDSQLPKDRFSAERLKGVDSTLKIQPAKLEDSAVYLCASTQTGNGYTFGSGTRLTVV.

This rearrangement joins TRBV14 to TRBJ1-6; tentatively, D is TRBD1 (6 bases). The CDR3 is made up of 15 amino acids. V dropped 5 bases and J dropped 4 bases, with 12 bases sitting between them. Germline CDR1 is SGHDN and CDR2 is FVKESK. CDR3 sequence reads: CASSGRTAYNSPLHF. The CDR3 bases are TGTGCCAGCAGCGGCAGGACAGCATATAATTCACCCCTCCACTTT.

The chain links TRBV9 to TRBJ1-2; possibly TRBD1 for D (5 bases). Trimming removed 2 bases from V and 2 bases from J, with 7 bases in between. The CDR3 is 13 residues long. Germline V gene lookup returns CDR1 SGDLS and CDR2 YYNGEE. DNA of the CDR3: TGTGCCAGCAGCGTTACAGGAAACTATGGCTACACCTTC. Its translation: CASSVTGNYGYTF.

The rearrangement uses TRBV10-2 and TRBJ1-2, with D maybe TRBD1 (6 bases). The CDR3 has 13 residues. The germline V gene has CDR1 WSHSY and CDR2 SAAADI. V gave up 6 bases and J gave up 3 bases, with 11 bases separating them. The CDR3 protein is CASSVDSYYGYTF. The CDR3 bases are TGCGCCAGCAGCGTGGACAGCTACTATGGCTACACCTTC.

The chain carries TRBV6-5 and TRBJ1-5, with D unresolved. Germline CDR1 and CDR2: MNHEY and SVGAGI. CDR3 length: 15 amino acids. V dropped 5 bases and J dropped 3 bases, with 14 bases sitting between them. CDR3 protein: CASSQGGFPNQPQHF. In DNA form, the CDR3 reads TGTGCCAGCAGTCAAGGAGGGTTCCCCAATCAGCCCCAGCATTTT.

This chain connects TRBV30 to TRBJ2-1; 11 positions agree with TRBD2. Germline V gives CDR1 GTSNPN, CDR2 SVGIG (reference sequence). V gave up 3 bases and J gave up 5 bases; unmatched junction bases: 3. The CDR3 consists of 14 residues. The CDR3 DNA follows: TGTGCCTGGAGAGAGACTAGCGGGGACAATGAGCAGTTCTTC. Its translation: CAWRETSGDNEQFF.

The genes are TRBV4-3 and TRBJ2-2; D unresolved. V lost 8 bases and J lost 3, with 13 bases in between. Germline values: CDR1 LGHNA, CDR2 YSLEER. CDR3 size: 14 residues. CDR3 bases: TGCGCCAGCGCTTGGAGCGATCACACCGGGGAGCTGTTTTTT. Translation gives CASAWSDHTGELFF.

The table lists this clone with a count of one. The CDR3: CASSRGGELFF. The CDR3 nucleotides are TGTGCCAGCAGCCGGGGGGGGGAGCTGTTTTTT. The V gene is TRBV11-3, the J gene TRBJ2-2; D perhaps matches TRBD2 (6 bases). The CDR3 has 11 amino acids. Trimming cost V 5 bases and J 8 bases, with 6 bases left between them. Germline values: CDR1 SGHNT, CDR2 YENEEA.

This chain connects TRBV4-3 to TRBJ2-1; 12 positions agree with TRBD1. Trimming at V came to 4 bases and at J to 7 bases, leaving 8 bases not matched to a gene. Germline loops: CDR1 LGHNA, CDR2 YSLEER. The CDR3 has 16 amino acids. The CDR3 region is CASSLTPGQGANEQFF. The CDR3 bases are TGCGCCAGCAGCCTTACGCCGGGACAGGGGGCAAATGAGCAGTTCTTC.

A few counts support this clone. V gene TRBV7-2 combines with J gene TRBJ2-2, with 11 bases aligning to TRBD2. The CDR3 sequence is 17 residues long. V was pared by 0 bases and J by 5 bases, with 5 bases of the junction left unmatched. Germline V lookup: CDR1 SGHTA, CDR2 FQGNSA. The CDR3 DNA sequence: TGTGCCAGCAGCTTAGCTAGCGGGAGGGCCTTGACCGGGGAGCTGTTTTTT. Translated, it gives CASSLASGRALTGELFF.

The chain links TRBV30 to TRBJ1-1, with TRBD1 matching over 7 bases. The CDR3 is made up of 13 amino acids. V gave up 5 bases and J gave up 1 base; unmatched junction bases: 4. CDR1 and CDR2 (germline): GTSNPN, SVGIG (reference sequence). The CDR3 sequence: CAWGRQGNTEAFF. For the CDR3, the DNA is TGTGCCTGGGGCCGACAGGGGAACACTGAAGCTTTCTTT.

The chain recombines TRBV9 with TRBJ1-5; 10 nucleotides match TRBD1. This CDR3 is built from 15 residues. Trimming cost V 4 bases and J 7 bases; bases outside gene matches: 8. Germline V gene data show CDR1 as SGDLS and CDR2 as YYNGEE. Here the CDR3 DNA reads TGTGCCAGCAGCCGGACAGGGGGTCATGGGCAGCCCCAGCATTTT. Translated, it gives CASSRTGGHGQPQHF.

The J gene is TRBJ2-1, the V gene TRBV9; 8 nucleotides agree with TRBD2. There are 14 residues in the CDR3. Per germline, CDR1 SGDLS and CDR2 YYNGEE. V was clipped by 1 base and J by 9 bases; unmatched bases: 6. The CDR3 spells CASSVTGLVLEQFF. CDR3 DNA sequence: TGTGCCAGCAGCGTAACGGGACTAGTTCTTGAGCAGTTCTTC.

Here the CDR3 DNA reads TGTGCCAGCAGCCTGGGGGGGGAAGGGGGCGGTCAGAATGAGCAGTTCTTC. It specifies CASSLGGEGGGQNEQFF. The V call is TRBV5-6, the J call TRBJ2-1; D is perhaps TRBD1 or TRBD2 (7 bases each). Trimming left V 4 bases short and J 7 bases short, with 24 bases between. CDR3 length: 17 amino acids. Germline CDR1 is SGHDT and CDR2 is YYEEEE.